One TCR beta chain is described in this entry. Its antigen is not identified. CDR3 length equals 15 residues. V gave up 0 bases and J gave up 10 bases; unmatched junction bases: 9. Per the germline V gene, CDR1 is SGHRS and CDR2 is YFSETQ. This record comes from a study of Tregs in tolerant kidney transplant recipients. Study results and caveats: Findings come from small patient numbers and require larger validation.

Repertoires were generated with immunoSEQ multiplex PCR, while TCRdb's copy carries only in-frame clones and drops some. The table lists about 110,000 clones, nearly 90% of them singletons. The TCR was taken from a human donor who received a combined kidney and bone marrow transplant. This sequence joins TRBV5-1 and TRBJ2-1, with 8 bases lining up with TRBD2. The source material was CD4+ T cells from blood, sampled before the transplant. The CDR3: CASSLGLGLENEQFF. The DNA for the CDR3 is TGCGCCAGCAGCTTGGGTTTGGGACTAGAAAACGAGCAGTTCTTC. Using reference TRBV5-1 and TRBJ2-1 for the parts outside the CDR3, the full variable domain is KAGVTQTPRYLIKTRGQQVTLSCSPISGHRSVSWYQQTPGQGLQFLFEYFSETQRNKGNFPGRFSGRQFSNSRSEMNVSTLELGDSALYLCASSLGLGLENEQFFGPGTRLTVL.